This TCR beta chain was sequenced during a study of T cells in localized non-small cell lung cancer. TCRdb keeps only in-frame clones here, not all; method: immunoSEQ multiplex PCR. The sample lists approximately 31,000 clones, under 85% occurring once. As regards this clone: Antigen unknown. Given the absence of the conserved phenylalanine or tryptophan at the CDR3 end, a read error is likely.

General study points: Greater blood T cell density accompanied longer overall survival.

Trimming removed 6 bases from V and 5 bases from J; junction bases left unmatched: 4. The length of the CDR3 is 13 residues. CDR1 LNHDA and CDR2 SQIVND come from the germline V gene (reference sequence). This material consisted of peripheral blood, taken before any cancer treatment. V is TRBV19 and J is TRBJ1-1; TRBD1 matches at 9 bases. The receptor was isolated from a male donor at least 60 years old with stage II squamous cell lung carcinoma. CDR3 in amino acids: CASSGQGRTEAFS. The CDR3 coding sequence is TGTGCCAGTAGCGGACAGGGGAGAACTGAAGCTTTCTCT.